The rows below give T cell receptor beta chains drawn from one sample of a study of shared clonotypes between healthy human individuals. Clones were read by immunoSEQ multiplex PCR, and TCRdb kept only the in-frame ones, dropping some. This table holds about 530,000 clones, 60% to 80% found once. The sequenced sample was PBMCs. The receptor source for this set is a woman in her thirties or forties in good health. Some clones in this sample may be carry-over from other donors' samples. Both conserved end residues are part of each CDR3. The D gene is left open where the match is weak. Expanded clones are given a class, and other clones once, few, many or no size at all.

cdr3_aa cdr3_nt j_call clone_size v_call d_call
CASSPDRRLTDTQYF TGTGCCAGCAGTCCCGACCGAAGACTTACAGATACGCAGTATTTT TRBJ2-3 many TRBV28 -
CATSIGRGITNYGYTF TGTGCCACCAGCATCGGCAGGGGGATTACTAACTATGGCTACACCTTC TRBJ1-2 once TRBV15 TRBD1
CASSPTTGYNQPQHF TGTGCCAGCAGCCCTACTACAGGGTACAATCAGCCCCAGCATTTT TRBJ1-5 - TRBV27 -
CASRTAGGYTF TGTGCCAGCAGAACCGCGGGTGGCTACACCTTC TRBJ1-2 - TRBV27 -
CASSATGQGAYEQYF TGTGCCAGCAGTGCCACTGGACAGGGGGCCTACGAGCAGTACTTC TRBJ2-7 - TRBV28 TRBD1
CASSWGRQGTYEQYF TGTGCCAGCAGTTGGGGGCGACAGGGGACCTACGAGCAGTACTTC TRBJ2-7 - TRBV27 TRBD1
CASSLVGDTQYF TGTGCCAGCAGCTTAGTTGGAGATACGCAGTATTTT TRBJ2-3 - TRBV7-9 -
CASSPPISMNTEAFF TGTGCCAGCTCACCACCGATCTCCATGAACACTGAAGCTTTCTTT TRBJ1-1 few TRBV18 -
CASSRNQDRTTGELFF TGCGCCAGCAGCCGGAATCAGGACAGGACCACCGGGGAGCTGTTTTTT TRBJ2-2 - TRBV4-3 TRBD1
CASSLGTGNYGYTF TGTGCCAGCAGCTTGGGGACAGGAAACTATGGCTACACCTTC TRBJ1-2 - TRBV7-8 TRBD1
CASSYFGLAGGYQETQYF TGCGCCAGCAGCTACTTCGGACTAGCGGGAGGTTACCAAGAGACCCAGTACTTC TRBJ2-5 - TRBV5-1 TRBD2
CASSEARENTEAFF TGTGCCAGCAGTGAAGCGAGGGAAAACACTGAAGCTTTCTTT TRBJ1-1 - TRBV2 -
CASSARPYEQYF TGTGCCAGCAGCGCCCGCCCCTACGAGCAGTACTTC TRBJ2-7 - TRBV7-2 -
CASSSGDRYLSSGNTIYF TGCGCCAGCAGCTCTGGGGACCGGTACTTAAGCTCTGGAAACACCATATATTTT TRBJ1-3 - TRBV5-1 -
CASSLAGPTDTQYF TGTGCCAGCAGCTTAGCGGGTCCTACAGATACGCAGTATTTT TRBJ2-3 - TRBV7-2 -
CASSIQGQNTEAFF TGCGCCAGCTCCATACAGGGGCAGAACACTGAAGCTTTCTTT TRBJ1-1 few TRBV5-1 TRBD1
CATSREQYNEQFF TGTGCCACCAGCAGAGAACAGTACAATGAGCAGTTCTTC TRBJ2-1 - TRBV15 -
CASSFGTGRTYEQYF TGTGCCAGCAGCTTCGGGACAGGGAGGACCTACGAGCAGTACTTC TRBJ2-7 few TRBV7-9 TRBD1
CASSYTGDRRGTEAFF TGTGCCAGCAGTTACACAGGCGATAGAAGGGGTACTGAAGCTTTCTTT TRBJ1-1 - TRBV6-5 -
CASSVARNEKLFF TGTGCCAGCAGCGTCGCTCGGAATGAAAAACTGTTTTTT TRBJ1-4 - TRBV7-8 -
CASSKGRKNTEAFF TGTGCCAGCAGCAAAGGTAGGAAGAACACTGAAGCTTTCTTT TRBJ1-1 - TRBV21-1 -
CASSLGHRDEQFF TGTGCCAGCAGCTTAGGACACCGCGATGAGCAGTTCTTC TRBJ2-1 - TRBV7-3 -
CASSELGVNRGSYEQYF TGTGCCAGCAGTGAATTGGGGGTTAACAGGGGGTCGTACGAGCAGTACTTC TRBJ2-7 - TRBV25-1 TRBD1
CASSVAAGPDTQYF TGTGCCAGCAGCGTAGCCGCAGGTCCGGATACGCAGTATTTT TRBJ2-3 - TRBV9 -
CASSLVRGMTYEQYF TGTGCCAGCAGCTTAGTCAGGGGGATGACCTACGAGCAGTACTTC TRBJ2-7 - TRBV7-2 TRBD1
CASSISRDSSYEQYF TGTGCCAGTAGTATATCTCGGGACTCTTCCTACGAGCAGTACTTC TRBJ2-7 - TRBV19 -
CASSSSTSGRGELFF TGTGCCAGCTCATCCTCCACTAGCGGGAGAGGGGAGCTGTTTTTT TRBJ2-2 - TRBV18 TRBD2
CGGQANYGYTF TGCGGGGGACAGGCAAACTATGGCTACACCTTC TRBJ1-2 - TRBV20-1 TRBD1
CASSTRQSSGANVLTF TGTGCCAGTAGTACGAGACAGAGCTCTGGGGCCAACGTCCTGACTTTC TRBJ2-6 - TRBV19 -
CASSQDRKGTDTQYF TGCGCCAGCAGCCAAGATAGGAAGGGCACAGATACGCAGTATTTT TRBJ2-3 - TRBV4-3 -
CASSLFAGQPFYGYTF TGTGCCAGCAGTTTATTTGCCGGACAGCCGTTCTATGGCTACACCTTC TRBJ1-2 - TRBV28 -
CASSFKGASAKNIQYF TGTGCCAGCAGTTTTAAGGGGGCCTCAGCCAAAAACATTCAGTACTTC TRBJ2-4 - TRBV28 TRBD1
CASSESDRGASEAFF TGCGCCAGCAGTGAGTCGGACAGGGGGGCCTCTGAAGCTTTCTTT TRBJ1-1 - TRBV10-2 TRBD1
CASSYFGTTTYEQYF TGTGCCAGCAGTTACTTCGGGACCACGACCTACGAGCAGTACTTC TRBJ2-7 - TRBV6-6 -
CASSLQGNEQYF TGTGCCAGCAGCCTACAGGGGAACGAGCAGTACTTC TRBJ2-7 - TRBV11-3 TRBD1
CASSPRQDTEAFF TGTGCCAGCTCACCGAGACAGGACACTGAAGCTTTCTTT TRBJ1-1 - TRBV18 -
CASSLGRGRYEQYF TGTGCCAGCAGCTTAGGCAGGGGGAGGTACGAGCAGTACTTC TRBJ2-7 - TRBV7-9 -
CASSLEPGQGVEQYF TGCGCCAGCAGCCTGGAGCCGGGACAGGGGGTCGAGCAGTACTTC TRBJ2-7 - TRBV5-1 TRBD1
CASSLVAGETQYF TGTGCCAGCAGCTTAGTAGCGGGAGAGACCCAGTACTTC TRBJ2-5 - TRBV5-4 TRBD2
CATRSGGSTDTQYF TGCGCCACTCGTAGCGGGGGTAGCACAGATACGCAGTATTTT TRBJ2-3 - TRBV5-1 TRBD2
CASRTPGGDNQPQHF TGTGCCAGCAGGACCCCAGGGGGAGACAATCAGCCCCAGCATTTT TRBJ1-5 few TRBV6-1 TRBD1
CASSSGLAGSEQFF TGTGCCAGCAGCTCAGGACTAGCGGGATCTGAGCAGTTCTTC TRBJ2-1 - TRBV5-5 TRBD2
CASSGQGDQPQHF TGTGCCAGCAGCGGGCAGGGGGATCAGCCCCAGCATTTT TRBJ1-5 - TRBV7-9 TRBD1
CASSPDSKAFF TGTGCCAGCAGCCCCGACAGTAAGGCTTTCTTT TRBJ1-1 - TRBV7-3 -
CATSPSGGREDSPLHF TGTGCCACCAGCCCCTCCGGGGGCAGGGAGGATTCACCCCTCCACTTT TRBJ1-6 - TRBV15 -
CASSLAPGGTDTQYF TGCGCCAGCAGCTTGGCCCCTGGGGGAACAGATACGCAGTATTTT TRBJ2-3 - TRBV5-1 -
CASTLRASGSHEQFF TGTGCCAGCACCCTCCGGGCTAGCGGGAGCCATGAGCAGTTCTTC TRBJ2-1 - TRBV6-1 TRBD2
CAWGQGDSGYTF TGTGCCTGGGGACAGGGGGATTCGGGCTACACCTTC TRBJ1-2 few TRBV30 TRBD1
CASIAYQHQYASNQPQHF TGTGCCAGCATTGCGTATCAGCATCAGTATGCTAGCAATCAGCCCCAGCATTTT TRBJ1-5 - TRBV28 -
CASSLHVGAGNSPLHF TGTGCCAGCAGCCTCCATGTTGGGGCAGGCAATTCACCCCTCCACTTT TRBJ1-6 - TRBV7-2 -
CASRQPPGGVIDGYTF TGTGCAAGTCGCCAACCCCCAGGGGGCGTTATTGATGGCTACACCTTC TRBJ1-2 - TRBV12-2 -
CASSDQGGFWNEQFF TGTGCCAGCAGTGACCAGGGTGGTTTTTGGAATGAGCAGTTCTTC TRBJ2-1 - TRBV6-1 -
CASSLEPGLYYEQYF TGCGCCAGCAGCTTGGAACCGGGACTATACTACGAGCAGTACTTC TRBJ2-7 once TRBV5-1 TRBD2
CSVEEEGPGTDTQYF TGCAGCGTTGAAGAAGAGGGGCCGGGCACAGATACGCAGTATTTT TRBJ2-3 - TRBV29-1 -